Detailed here is one T cell receptor beta chain. Germline trimming cut 5 bases from V and 3 bases from J; bases unmatched to any gene: 7. CDR3 size: 14 residues. Germline CDR1 and CDR2: SGHTA and FQGNSA. Original processing notes: By means of reference gene primer amplification, nucleated cell counts were estimated. TCRdb's copy holds only in-frame clones and misses some; the assay was immunoSEQ multiplex PCR. V and J calls and clone size are copied from that table; D and trimming were computed from the DNA. The sample shows 200,000 to 300,000 clones, 60% to 75% of them seen only once. This entry belongs to a study of blood T cell repertoires in COVID-19. In the study overall: There were acute and convalescent COVID-19 samples, and they came from the United States, Italy and Spain. T cells, B-cell-depleted T cells, or PBMCs supplied cDNA or gDNA.

This clonotype originated in a woman at least 80 years old with acute or convalescent COVID-19. V is TRBV7-2 and J is TRBJ2-7; the match to TRBD1 covers 7 bases. Material: peripheral blood. CDR3 in amino acids: CASSQSTGRYEQYF. The CDR3 nucleotides are TGTGCCAGCAGCCAATCGACAGGGCGCTACGAGCAGTACTTC. The full variable domain, with the rest looked up from reference TRBV7-2 and TRBJ2-7, is GAGVSQSPSNKVTEKGKDVELRCDPISGHTALYWYRQSLGQGLEFLIYFQGNSAPDKSGLPSDRFSAERTGGSVSTLTIQRTQQEDSAVYLCASSQSTGRYEQYFGPGTRLTVT.